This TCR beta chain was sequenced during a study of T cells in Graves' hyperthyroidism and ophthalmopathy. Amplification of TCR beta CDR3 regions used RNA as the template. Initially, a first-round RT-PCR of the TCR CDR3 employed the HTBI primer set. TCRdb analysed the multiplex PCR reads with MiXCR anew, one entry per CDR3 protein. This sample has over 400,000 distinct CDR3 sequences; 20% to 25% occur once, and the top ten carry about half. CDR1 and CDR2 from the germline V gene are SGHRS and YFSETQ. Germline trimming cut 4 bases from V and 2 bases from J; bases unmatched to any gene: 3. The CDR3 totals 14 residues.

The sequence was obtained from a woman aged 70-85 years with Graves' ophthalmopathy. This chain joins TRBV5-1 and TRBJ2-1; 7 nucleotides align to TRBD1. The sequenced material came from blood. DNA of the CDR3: TGCGCCAGCAGCGACAGGGTAACCTACAATGAGCAGTTCTTC. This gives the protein CASSDRVTYNEQFF.